This T cell receptor beta chain stems from a study of human T cells and chemical hapten exposure. Study background: Skin of the upper inner arm, around 2 cm by around 2 cm, received 2% DPC for sensitization. Whole-study results and caveats: Sensitization with DPC brought no change to TCRs above 1 in 1000 in frequency.

This CDR3 spans 14 amino acids. Germline assignment: CDR1 MNHEY and CDR2 SVGEGT. Germline trimming cut 4 bases from V and 4 bases from J; bases unmatched to any gene: 4. This clonotype rates as medium-sized (0.01 to 0.1%). Its specificity is not known. The sample's time point: patch test 3, about 24 weeks after DPC sensitization. The treatment: therapeutic diphenylcyclopropenone sensitization with weekly scalp DPC. Alopecia patients, 18 to 70 years old and DPC-suitable, served as donors. Each cDNA molecule in the library carried unique molecular identifiers. MiXCR was run by TCRdb on the RACE reads, yielding one entry per CDR3 protein. The sample includes roughly 89,000 distinct CDR3 sequences, approximately 10% seen only once; the top ten take around 1%.

This receptor was taken from a woman aged 25 to 39 with alopecia areata. Some clones in this sample may be carry-over from other donors' samples. Here the sequenced sample was whole blood, taken in connection with sensitization to the hapten diphenylcyclopropenone (DPC). V gene TRBV6-2 or TRBV6-3 combines with J gene TRBJ2-1, with 7 bases identical to TRBD2. CDR3 in amino acids: CASSWREIYNEQFF. The CDR3 DNA follows: TGTGCCAGCAGTTGGCGGGAGATTTACAATGAGCAGTTCTTC.